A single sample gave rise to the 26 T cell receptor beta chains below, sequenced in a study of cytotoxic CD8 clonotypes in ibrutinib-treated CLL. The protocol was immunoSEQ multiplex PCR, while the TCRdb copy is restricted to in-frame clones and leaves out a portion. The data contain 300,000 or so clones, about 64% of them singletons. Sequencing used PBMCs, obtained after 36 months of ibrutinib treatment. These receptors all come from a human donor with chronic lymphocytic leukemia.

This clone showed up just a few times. The chain's CDR3 is CASSRRGRDDEQYF. The DNA of the CDR3 is TGCGCCAGCAGCCGCAGGGGGCGAGACGACGAGCAGTACTTC. The V gene is TRBV5-1, the J gene TRBJ2-7; TRBD1 aligns across 8 bases. The J segment lost 5 bases and the V segment lost 4 bases, leaving 8 bases of the junction unmatched. CDR1 is SGHRS, CDR2 YFSETQ, per germline. The CDR3 loop spans 14 amino acids.

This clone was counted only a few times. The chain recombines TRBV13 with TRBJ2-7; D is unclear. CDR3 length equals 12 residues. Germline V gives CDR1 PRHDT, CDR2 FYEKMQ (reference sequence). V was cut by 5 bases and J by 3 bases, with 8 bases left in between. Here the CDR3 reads CASSPEFYEQYF. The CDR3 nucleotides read TGTGCCAGCAGCCCGGAGTTCTACGAGCAGTACTTC.

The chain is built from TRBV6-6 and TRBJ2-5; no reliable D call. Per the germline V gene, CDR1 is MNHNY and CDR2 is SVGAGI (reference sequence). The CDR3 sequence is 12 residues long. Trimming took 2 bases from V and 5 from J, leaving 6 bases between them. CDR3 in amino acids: CASSYTEETQYF. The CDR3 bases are TGTGCCAGCAGTTACACCGAGGAGACCCAGTACTTC.

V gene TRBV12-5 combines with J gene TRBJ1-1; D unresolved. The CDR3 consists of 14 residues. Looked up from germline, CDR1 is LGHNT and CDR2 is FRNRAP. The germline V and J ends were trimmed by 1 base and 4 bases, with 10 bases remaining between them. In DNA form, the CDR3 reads TGTGCTAGTGGTTTGGGACTTCCGCCCACTGAAGCTTTCTTT. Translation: CASGLGLPPTEAFF.

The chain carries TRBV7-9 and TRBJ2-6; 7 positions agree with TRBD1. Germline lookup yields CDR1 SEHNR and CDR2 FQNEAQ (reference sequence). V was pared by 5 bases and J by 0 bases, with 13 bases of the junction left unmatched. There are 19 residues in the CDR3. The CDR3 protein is CASSGSGQVLISGANVLTF. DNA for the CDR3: TGTGCCAGCAGCGGAAGCGGACAGGTGTTGATCTCTGGGGCCAACGTCCTGACTTTC.

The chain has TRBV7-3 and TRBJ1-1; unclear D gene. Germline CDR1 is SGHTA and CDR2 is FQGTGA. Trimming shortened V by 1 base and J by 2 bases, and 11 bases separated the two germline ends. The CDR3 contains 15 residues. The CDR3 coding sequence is TGTGCCAGCAGCTTAAAAGCTGGCACTAACACTGAAGCTTTCTTT. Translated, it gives CASSLKAGTNTEAFF.

CDR3 DNA sequence: TGTGCCAGCAGCTTTCCTGGACTAGCGGGAGGGCCCTCCAAGGAGCAGTACTTC. Encoded protein: CASSFPGLAGGPSKEQYF. The chain uses TRBV7-8 and TRBJ2-7; 15 nucleotides match TRBD2. The CDR3 runs to 18 residues. V trimming: 3 bases; J trimming: 7 bases; junction bases outside the gene matches: 13. Germline CDR1 is SGHVS and CDR2 is FQNEAQ.

CDR3 DNA sequence: TGTGCCAGCAGTGAAGTTAAGGACGGCTACACCTTC. Protein product: CASSEVKDGYTF. The chain links TRBV2 to TRBJ1-2, with unresolved D. Germline CDR1 and CDR2: SNHLY and FYNNEI. This CDR3 spans 12 amino acids. V was trimmed by 1 base and J by 8 bases, leaving 8 bases between them.

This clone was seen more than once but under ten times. For the CDR3, the DNA is TGTGCCAGCAGTTTCAGCCTGTTGTATGGCTACACCTTC. Encoded protein: CASSFSLLYGYTF. This chain uses TRBV28 with TRBJ1-2, with D uncertain. This CDR3 comprises 13 residues. V lost 3 bases and J 5 bases, leaving 10 bases between the germline ends. Germline V CDR1 and CDR2: MDHEN, SYDVKM.

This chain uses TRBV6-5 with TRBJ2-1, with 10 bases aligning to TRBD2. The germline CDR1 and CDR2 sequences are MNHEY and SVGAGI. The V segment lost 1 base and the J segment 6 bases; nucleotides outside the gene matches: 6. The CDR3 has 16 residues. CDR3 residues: CASSYLASGGGNEQFF. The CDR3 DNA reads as TGTGCCAGCAGTTACTTGGCTAGCGGGGGAGGCAATGAGCAGTTCTTC.

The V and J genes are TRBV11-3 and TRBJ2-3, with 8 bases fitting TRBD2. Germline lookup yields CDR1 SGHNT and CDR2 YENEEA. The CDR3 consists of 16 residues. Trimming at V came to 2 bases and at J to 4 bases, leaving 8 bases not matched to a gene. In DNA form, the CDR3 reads TGTGCCAGCAGCTTAACCCTCACGGGAGGGGCAGATACGCAGTATTTT. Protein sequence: CASSLTLTGGADTQYF.

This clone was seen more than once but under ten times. The CDR3 coding sequence is TGTGCCAGCAGCTTAGGGGGACGGTACTATGGCTACACCTTC. It codes for CASSLGGRYYGYTF. The chain joins TRBV7-9 to TRBJ1-2; a weak D match, TRBD1 (5 bases). Germline values: CDR1 SEHNR, CDR2 FQNEAQ (reference sequence). This CDR3 is built from 14 residues. Trimming took off 1 base at V and 3 bases at J, with 9 bases between the two ends.

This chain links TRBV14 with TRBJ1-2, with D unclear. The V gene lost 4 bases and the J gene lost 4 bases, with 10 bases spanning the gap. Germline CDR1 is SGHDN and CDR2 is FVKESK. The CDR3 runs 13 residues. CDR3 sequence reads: CASSPALGYGYTF. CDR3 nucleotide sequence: TGTGCCAGCAGCCCGGCCCTTGGCTATGGCTACACCTTC.

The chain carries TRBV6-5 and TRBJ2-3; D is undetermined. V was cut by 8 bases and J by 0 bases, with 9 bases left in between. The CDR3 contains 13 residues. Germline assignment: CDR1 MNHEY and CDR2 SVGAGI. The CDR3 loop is CASHKPSTDTQYF. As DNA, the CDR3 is TGTGCCAGCCATAAGCCTAGCACAGATACGCAGTATTTT.

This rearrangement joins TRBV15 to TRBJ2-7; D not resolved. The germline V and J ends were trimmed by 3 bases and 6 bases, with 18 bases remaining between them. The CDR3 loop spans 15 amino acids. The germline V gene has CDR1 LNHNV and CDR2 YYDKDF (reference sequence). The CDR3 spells CATSSTAPKGSEQYF. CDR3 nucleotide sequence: TGTGCCACCAGCAGCACAGCGCCAAAAGGGTCCGAGCAGTACTTC.

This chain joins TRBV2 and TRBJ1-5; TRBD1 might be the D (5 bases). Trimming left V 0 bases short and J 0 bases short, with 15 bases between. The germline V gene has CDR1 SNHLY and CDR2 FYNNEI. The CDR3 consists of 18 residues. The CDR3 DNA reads TGTGCCAGCAGTGAAGCGCGGGGGGGAGTTGGTAGCAATCAGCCCCAGCATTTT. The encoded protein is CASSEARGGVGSNQPQHF.

The CDR3 nucleotides read TGTGCCAGCAGTCGGATCAATGAGCAGTTCTTC. It encodes CASSRINEQFF. The V gene is TRBV28, the J gene TRBJ2-1; the D is unclear. The CDR3 spans 11 residues. V shed 5 bases and J shed 6 bases, with 5 bases lying between them. CDR1 is MDHEN, CDR2 SYDVKM, per germline.

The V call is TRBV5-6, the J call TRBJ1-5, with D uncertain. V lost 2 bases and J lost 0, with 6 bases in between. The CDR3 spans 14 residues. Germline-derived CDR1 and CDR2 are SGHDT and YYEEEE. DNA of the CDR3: TGTGCCAGCAGCTTCGGTTATAGCAATCAGCCCCAGCATTTT. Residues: CASSFGYSNQPQHF.

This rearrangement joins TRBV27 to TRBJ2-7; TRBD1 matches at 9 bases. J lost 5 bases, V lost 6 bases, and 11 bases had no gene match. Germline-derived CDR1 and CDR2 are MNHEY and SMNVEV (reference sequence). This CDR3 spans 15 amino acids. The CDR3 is CASSSLRDRVDEQYF. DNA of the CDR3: TGTGCCAGCAGCTCACTGCGGGACAGGGTTGACGAGCAGTACTTC.

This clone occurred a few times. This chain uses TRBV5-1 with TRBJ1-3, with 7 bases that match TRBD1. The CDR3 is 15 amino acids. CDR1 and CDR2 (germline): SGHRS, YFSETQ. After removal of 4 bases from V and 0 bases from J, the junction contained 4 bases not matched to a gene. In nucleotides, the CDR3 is TGCGCCAGCAGCGCGGGGACAGCCTCTGGAAACACCATATATTTT. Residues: CASSAGTASGNTIYF.

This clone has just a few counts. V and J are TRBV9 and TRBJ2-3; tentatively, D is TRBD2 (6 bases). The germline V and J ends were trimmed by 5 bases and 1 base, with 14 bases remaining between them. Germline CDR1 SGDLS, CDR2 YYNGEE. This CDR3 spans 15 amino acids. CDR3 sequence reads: CASSQAGLGTDTQYF. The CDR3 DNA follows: TGTGCCAGCAGTCAAGCGGGTTTAGGCACAGATACGCAGTATTTT.

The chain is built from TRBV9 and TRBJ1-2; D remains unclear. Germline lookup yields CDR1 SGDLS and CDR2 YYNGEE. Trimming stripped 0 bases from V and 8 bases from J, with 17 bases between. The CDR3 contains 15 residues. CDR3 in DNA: TGTGCCAGCAGCGTAGATGTGGGCGCGATCGAGGGCTACACCTTC. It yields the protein CASSVDVGAIEGYTF.

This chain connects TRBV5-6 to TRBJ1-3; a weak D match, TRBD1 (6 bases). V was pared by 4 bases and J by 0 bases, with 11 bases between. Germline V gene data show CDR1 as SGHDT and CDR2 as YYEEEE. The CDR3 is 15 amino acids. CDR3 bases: TGTGCCAGCAGCGTATGGGGGGCCTCTGGAAACACCATATATTTT. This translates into CASSVWGASGNTIYF.

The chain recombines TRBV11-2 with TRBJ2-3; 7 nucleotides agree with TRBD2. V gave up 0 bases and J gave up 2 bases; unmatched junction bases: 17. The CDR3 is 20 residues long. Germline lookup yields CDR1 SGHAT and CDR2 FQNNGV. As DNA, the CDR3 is TGTGCCAGCAGCTTAGATTGGAGGGGTAGCGGGCCGTTCGACACAGATACGCAGTATTTT. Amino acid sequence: CASSLDWRGSGPFDTDTQYF.

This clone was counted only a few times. The CDR3 sequence is CASSGREGGGETQYF. DNA for the CDR3: TGTGCCAGCTCCGGTCGGGAGGGCGGTGGGGAGACCCAGTACTTC. The rearrangement joins TRBV5-4 to TRBJ2-5, with TRBD2 matching 8 bases. The CDR3 contains 15 residues. J lost 5 bases, V lost 7 bases, and 13 bases had no gene match. Germline V CDR1 and CDR2: SGHNT, YYREEE (reference sequence).

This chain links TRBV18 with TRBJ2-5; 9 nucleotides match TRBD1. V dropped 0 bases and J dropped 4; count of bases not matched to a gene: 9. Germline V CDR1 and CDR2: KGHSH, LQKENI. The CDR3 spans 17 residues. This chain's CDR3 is CASSPPNPGQGPETQYF. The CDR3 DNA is TGTGCCAGCTCACCACCGAATCCGGGACAGGGTCCAGAGACCCAGTACTTC.